Detailed here is one TCR beta chain. Original analysis: Estimated nucleated cell counts came from reference gene primer amplification. Profiling relied on immunoSEQ multiplex PCR, and the TCRdb table lists in-frame clones only, not all of them. The DNA was the basis for D and trimming; V, J and clone size are from that table. The table lists approximately 72,000 clones, 85% of them singletons. The germline V gene has CDR1 MGHRA and CDR2 YSYEKL. The CDR3 totals 13 residues. V shed 5 bases and J shed 4 bases, with 11 bases lying between them. The entry originates in a study of blood T cell repertoires in COVID-19. Study in general: Samples came from the United States, Italy and Spain, spanning acute and convalescent COVID-19. The analysed material was cDNA or gDNA that came from T cells, B-cell-depleted T cells, or PBMCs.

This sequence originates from a man aged 45-65 years with acute or convalescent COVID-19. The chain carries TRBV4-1 and TRBJ1-2, with TRBD1 as a possible D gene (6 bases). Sequencing was done on a sample of peripheral blood. The CDR3 nucleotides read TGCGCCAGCAGCTCATCAGGGGCCTATGGCTACACCTTC. Its protein is CASSSSGAYGYTF.